The sequence of this TCR beta chain was determined in a study of blood T cell repertoires in COVID-19 (TCRdb year 2020). Study-wide context: The collaborator samples originated in the United States, Italy and Spain and spanned the acute and convalescent phases of COVID-19. The material from the prospective study consisted of cDNA or gDNA derived from T cells, B-cell-depleted T cells, or PBMCs. Deeply sampled blood TCRbeta repertoires from subjects exposed to, actively infected with, or recovered from COVID-19 were included in the dataset. The repertoires were made available in a free public database intended to serve as a resource for research on the immune response to SARS-CoV-2. Samples were obtained from the ongoing ImmuneRACE study (first 160 participants) and from 1,254 subjects provided by 6 global collaborators. Sample metadata almost always included a de-identified subject ID, COVID-19 status, age in years and sex. HLA class I and class II types, where available, came from metadata supplied by the sample provider rather than from assay-based typing.

Trimming removed 0 bases from V and 4 bases from J, leaving 17 bases between the germline ends. Reading the germline V gene (reference sequence) gives CDR1 SGHNT and CDR2 YYREEE. Its CDR3 holds 17 amino acids, cysteine through phenylalanine. CDR3 DNA is the only sequence kept; it has 51 bases, read in frame from the first base. Each collaborating institution followed its own protocols to collect whole blood in K2EDTA tubes. For TCRbeta analysis, collaborator samples were shipped as frozen whole blood, as isolated PBMCs, or as DNA extracted from either sample type. As regards this clone: Its cognate antigen has yet to be identified. No much larger clonotype is one base removed from it; base qualities were not supplied.

TCRbeta CDR3 regions were amplified from genomic DNA by means of the immunoSEQ Assay, a bias-controlled multiplex PCR. The published analysis was carried out like this. Within the assay, amplification of reference gene primers was used to estimate how many nucleated cells each sample contained. To quantify the absolute abundance of each unique TCRbeta CDR3 rearrangement, sequence reads were collapsed and filtered. For each sample, productive Simpson clonality was calculated as the square root of Simpson's diversity index over productive rearrangements. TCRdb stores this immuneACCESS table with in-frame sequences only. Part of the clones is absent; in the studies checked, under half of the shortfall reflects unresolved V genes, and no reason is known for the rest. V and J calls and clone size are those listed in that table; D and trimming were worked out from the DNA. The sample contains 70,000 to 90,000 clones, more than 70% of them found a single time. Together, the top ten hold 8% of the sample.

General findings and caveats noted by the study authors: Clinical and demographic metadata were provided uncurated, with the amount varying by source and participant.

What was sequenced was peripheral blood. The clonotype originates from a man over 45 with active COVID-19. Recombination connected TRBV5-4 to TRBJ2-1; D gene: possibly TRBD2, on 6 matching bases. The CDR3 protein sequence reads: CASSLESTRGIYNEQFF. The DNA sequence is given as TGTGCCAGCAGCTTGGAATCGACCCGCGGGATTTACAATGAGCAGTTCTTC.